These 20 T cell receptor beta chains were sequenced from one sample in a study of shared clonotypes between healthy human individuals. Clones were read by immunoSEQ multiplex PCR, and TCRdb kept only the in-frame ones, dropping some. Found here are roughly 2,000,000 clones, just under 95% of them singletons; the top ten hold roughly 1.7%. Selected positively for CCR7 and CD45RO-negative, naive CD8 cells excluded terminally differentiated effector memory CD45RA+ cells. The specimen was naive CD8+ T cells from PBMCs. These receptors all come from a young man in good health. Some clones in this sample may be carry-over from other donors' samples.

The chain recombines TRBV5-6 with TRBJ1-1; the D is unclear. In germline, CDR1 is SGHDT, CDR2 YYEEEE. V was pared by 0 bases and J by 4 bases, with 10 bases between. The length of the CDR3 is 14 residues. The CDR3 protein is CASSLAEASTEAFF. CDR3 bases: TGTGCCAGCAGCTTGGCAGAGGCCAGCACTGAAGCTTTCTTT.

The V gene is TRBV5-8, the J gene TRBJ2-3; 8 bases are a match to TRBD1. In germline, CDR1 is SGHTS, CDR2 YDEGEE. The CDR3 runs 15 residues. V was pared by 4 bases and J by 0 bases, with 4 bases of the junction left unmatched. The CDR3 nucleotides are TGTGCCAGCAGCCCCGGACAGGGAAGCACAGATACGCAGTATTTT. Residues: CASSPGQGSTDTQYF.

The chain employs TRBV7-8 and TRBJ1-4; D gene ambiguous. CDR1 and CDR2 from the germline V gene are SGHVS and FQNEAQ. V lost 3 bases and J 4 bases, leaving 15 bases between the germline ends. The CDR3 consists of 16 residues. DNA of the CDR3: TGTGCCAGCAGCTTGGGTTTAGGACGGATTAATGAAAAACTGTTTTTT. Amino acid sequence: CASSLGLGRINEKLFF.

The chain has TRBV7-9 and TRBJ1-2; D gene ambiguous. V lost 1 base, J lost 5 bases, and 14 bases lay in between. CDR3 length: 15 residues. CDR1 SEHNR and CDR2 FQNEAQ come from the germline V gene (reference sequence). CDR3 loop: CASSLVLERPYGYTF. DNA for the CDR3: TGTGCCAGCAGCTTAGTCCTGGAGAGGCCTTATGGCTACACCTTC.

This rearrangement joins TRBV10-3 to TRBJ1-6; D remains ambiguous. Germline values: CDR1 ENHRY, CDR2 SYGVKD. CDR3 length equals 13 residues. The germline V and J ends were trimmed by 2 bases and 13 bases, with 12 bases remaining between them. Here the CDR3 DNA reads TGTGCCATCAGTGAGGACCGATGGGTTCCCCTCCACTTT. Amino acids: CAISEDRWVPLHF.

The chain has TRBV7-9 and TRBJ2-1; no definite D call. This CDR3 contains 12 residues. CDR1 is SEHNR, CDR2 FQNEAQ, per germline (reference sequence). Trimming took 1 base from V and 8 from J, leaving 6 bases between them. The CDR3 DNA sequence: TGTGCCAGCAGCTTAGATTGGTATGAGCAGTTCTTC. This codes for CASSLDWYEQFF.

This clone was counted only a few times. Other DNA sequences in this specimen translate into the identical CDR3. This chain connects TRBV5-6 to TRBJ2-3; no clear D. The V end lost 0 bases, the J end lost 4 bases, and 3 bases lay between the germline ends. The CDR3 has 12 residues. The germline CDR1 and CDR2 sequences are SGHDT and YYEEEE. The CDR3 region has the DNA TGTGCCAGCAGCTTGGGGGCAGATACGCAGTATTTT. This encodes CASSLGADTQYF.

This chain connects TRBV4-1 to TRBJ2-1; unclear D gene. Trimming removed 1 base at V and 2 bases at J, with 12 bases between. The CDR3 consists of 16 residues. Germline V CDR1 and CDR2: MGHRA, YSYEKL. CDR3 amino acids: CASSQGVATTYNEQFF. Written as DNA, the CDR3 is TGCGCCAGCAGCCAAGGTGTTGCGACAACCTACAATGAGCAGTTCTTC.

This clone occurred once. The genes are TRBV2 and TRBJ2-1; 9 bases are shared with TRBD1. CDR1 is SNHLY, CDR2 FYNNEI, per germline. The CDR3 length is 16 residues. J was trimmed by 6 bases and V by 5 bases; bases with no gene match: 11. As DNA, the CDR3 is TGTGCCAGCAGTACGACCCGGGACAGGGTTGGCAATGAGCAGTTCTTC. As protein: CASSTTRDRVGNEQFF.

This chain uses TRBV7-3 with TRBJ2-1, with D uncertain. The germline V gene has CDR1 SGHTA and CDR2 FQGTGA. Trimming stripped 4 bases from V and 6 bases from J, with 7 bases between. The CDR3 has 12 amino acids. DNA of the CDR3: TGTGCCAGCAGCTCCCAATCCAATGAGCAGTTCTTC. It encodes CASSSQSNEQFF.

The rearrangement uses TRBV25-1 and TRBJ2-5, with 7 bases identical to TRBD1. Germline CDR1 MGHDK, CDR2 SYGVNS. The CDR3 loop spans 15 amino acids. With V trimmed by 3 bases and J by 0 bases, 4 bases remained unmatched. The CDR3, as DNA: TGTGCCAGCAGTGATTGGGGACAGTACCAAGAGACCCAGTACTTC. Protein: CASSDWGQYQETQYF.

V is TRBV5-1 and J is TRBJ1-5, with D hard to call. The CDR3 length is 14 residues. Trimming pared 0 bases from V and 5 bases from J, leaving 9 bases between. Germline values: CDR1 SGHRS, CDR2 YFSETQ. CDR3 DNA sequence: TGCGCCAGCAGCTTGGACAGTTATTATCAGCCCCAGCATTTT. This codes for CASSLDSYYQPQHF.

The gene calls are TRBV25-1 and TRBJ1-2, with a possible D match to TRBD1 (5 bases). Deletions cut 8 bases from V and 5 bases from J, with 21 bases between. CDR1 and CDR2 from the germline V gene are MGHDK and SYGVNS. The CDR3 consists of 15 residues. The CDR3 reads CASLGPRDREYGYTF. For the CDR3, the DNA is TGTGCCAGCCTAGGACCCCGCGACAGAGAGTATGGCTACACCTTC.

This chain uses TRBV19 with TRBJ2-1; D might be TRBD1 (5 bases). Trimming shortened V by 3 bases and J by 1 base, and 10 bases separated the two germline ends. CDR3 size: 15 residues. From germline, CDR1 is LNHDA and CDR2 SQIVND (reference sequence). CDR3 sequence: CASSIKGVSYNEQFF. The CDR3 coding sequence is TGTGCCAGTAGTATTAAAGGGGTTTCCTACAATGAGCAGTTCTTC.

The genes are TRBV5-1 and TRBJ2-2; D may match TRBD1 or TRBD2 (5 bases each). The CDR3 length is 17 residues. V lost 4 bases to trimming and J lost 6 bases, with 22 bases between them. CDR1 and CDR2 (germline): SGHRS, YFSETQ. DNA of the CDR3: TGCGCCAGCAGCCGAAACGCTGGGGACGGTATTTCCGGGGAGCTGTTTTTT. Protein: CASSRNAGDGISGELFF.

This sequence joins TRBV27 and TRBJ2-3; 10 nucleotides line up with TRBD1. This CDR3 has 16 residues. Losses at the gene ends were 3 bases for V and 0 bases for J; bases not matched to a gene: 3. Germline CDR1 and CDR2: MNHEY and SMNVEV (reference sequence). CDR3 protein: CASSFLGQGSTDTQYF. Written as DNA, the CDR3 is TGTGCCAGCAGTTTCCTGGGACAGGGGAGCACAGATACGCAGTATTTT.

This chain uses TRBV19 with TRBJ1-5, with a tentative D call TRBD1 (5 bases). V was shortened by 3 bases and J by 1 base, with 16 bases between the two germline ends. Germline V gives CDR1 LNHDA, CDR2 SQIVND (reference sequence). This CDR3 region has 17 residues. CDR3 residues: CASSIGGLNPSNQPQHF. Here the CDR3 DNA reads TGTGCCAGTAGTATTGGGGGTTTAAACCCCAGCAATCAGCCCCAGCATTTT.

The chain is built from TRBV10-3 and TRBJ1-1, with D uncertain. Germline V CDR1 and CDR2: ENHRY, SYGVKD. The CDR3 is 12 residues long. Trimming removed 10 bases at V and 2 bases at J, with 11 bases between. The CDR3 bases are TGTGCCACGGGGTCTGTAAACACTGAAGCTTTCTTT. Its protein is CATGSVNTEAFF.

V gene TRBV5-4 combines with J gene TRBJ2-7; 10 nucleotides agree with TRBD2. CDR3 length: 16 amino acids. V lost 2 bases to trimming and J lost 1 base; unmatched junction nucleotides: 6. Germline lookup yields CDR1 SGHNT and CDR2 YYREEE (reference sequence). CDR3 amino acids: CASSLPKLAGSYEQYF. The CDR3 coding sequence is TGTGCCAGCAGCTTACCCAAACTAGCGGGATCCTACGAGCAGTACTTC.

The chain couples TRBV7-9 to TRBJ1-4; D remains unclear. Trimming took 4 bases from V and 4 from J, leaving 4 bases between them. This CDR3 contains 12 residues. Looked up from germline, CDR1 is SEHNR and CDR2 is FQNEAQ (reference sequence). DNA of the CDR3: TGTGCCAGCAGCTGGGGTAATGAAAAACTGTTTTTT. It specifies CASSWGNEKLFF.